This TCR beta chain was sequenced in a study of beta chain features in type 1 diabetes. Study-wide background: Examination covered some 110,000,000 sorted cells spanning all samples. Points from the study as a whole: Researchers report that Type 1 diabetes patients had moderately but significantly shorter TCRB CDR3s across all four CD4+ subsets. A greater similarity of naive, central memory and Treg TCRB repertoires was seen among patients than among healthy donors. No resolution was reached here on whether HLA type influences TCRB rearrangement. Fewer junction insertions and more nucleotide deletions appeared in type 1 diabetes patients.

Between the trimmed V and J ends, which lost 5 bases and 2 bases, there was a span of 12 bases. The CDR3 totals 13 residues. CDR1 is GTSNPN and CDR2 is SVGIG in the germline V gene (reference sequence). Expressed TCRB transcripts were sequenced after all isolated RNA was converted to cDNA. The protocol was immunoSEQ multiplex PCR, while the TCRdb copy is restricted to in-frame clones and leaves out a portion. The sample yields 630,000 or so clones, around an eighth seen once. This clone has just a few counts. The antigen is undetermined. Sequencing used naive CD4+ T cells from blood. The source is a man aged 18 to 30 with type 1 diabetes. The chain links TRBV30 to TRBJ1-2; D possibly corresponds to TRBD1 (6 bases). This chain's CDR3 is CAWASTGNYGYTF. The CDR3 nucleotides are TGTGCCTGGGCTTCAACAGGGAACTATGGCTACACCTTC.